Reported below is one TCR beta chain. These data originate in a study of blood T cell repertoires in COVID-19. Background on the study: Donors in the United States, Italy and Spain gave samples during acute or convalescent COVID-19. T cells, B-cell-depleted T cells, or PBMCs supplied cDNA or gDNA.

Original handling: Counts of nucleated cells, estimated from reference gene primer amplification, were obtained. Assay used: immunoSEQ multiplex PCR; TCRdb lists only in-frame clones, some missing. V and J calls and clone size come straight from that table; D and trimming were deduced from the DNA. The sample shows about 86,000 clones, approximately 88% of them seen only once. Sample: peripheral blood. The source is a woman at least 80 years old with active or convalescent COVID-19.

CDR3 coding DNA: TGTGCCAGTAACTACAGGGGAGAGACCCAGTACTTC. Translated, it gives CASNYRGETQYF. The chain links TRBV19 to TRBJ2-5; TRBD1 matches 7 bases. The germline V gene has CDR1 LNHDA and CDR2 SQIVND (reference sequence). Trimming cost V 7 bases and J 4 bases; bases outside gene matches: 3. The CDR3 sequence is 12 residues long.